The next 31 T cell receptor beta chains were all read from a single sample in a study of T cells in Graves' hyperthyroidism and ophthalmopathy. TCR beta CDR3 sequences were amplified from RNA transcripts. The HTBI primer set drove a first-round RT-PCR of the TCR CDR3. TCRdb re-derived calls from the multiplex PCR reads in MiXCR, one entry per CDR3 protein. The sample yields roughly 570,000 distinct CDR3 sequences, about 45% seen once. Sequencing was performed on peripheral blood or thyroid tissue (not recorded which). These receptors originate from an adult woman with Graves' disease, either hyperthyroidism or ophthalmopathy (not recorded which).

The DNA for the CDR3 is TGTGCCAGCAGACTACAGGGGGCGTACTACGAGCAGTACTTC. Residues: CASRLQGAYYEQYF. The gene calls are TRBV2 and TRBJ2-7; 9 nucleotides agree with TRBD1. Per germline, CDR1 SNHLY and CDR2 FYNNEI. The CDR3 loop spans 14 amino acids. V gave up 6 bases and J gave up 3 bases; unmatched junction bases: 6.

There are a few counts of this clonotype. The rearrangement links TRBV20-1 to TRBJ1-6, with 8 bases that match TRBD1. In germline, CDR1 is DFQATT, CDR2 SNEGSKA (reference sequence). The V gene end was trimmed by 4 bases and the J gene end by 5 bases; junction bases not matched to a gene: 7. The CDR3 has 15 residues. For the CDR3, the DNA is TGCAGTGCTACTGGACCGACAGGGGATAATTCACCCCTCCACTTT. The encoded protein is CSATGPTGDNSPLHF.

The chain combines TRBV7-3 with TRBJ2-5, with 12 nucleotides matching TRBD2. V trimming: 0 bases; J trimming: 5 bases; junction bases outside the gene matches: 7. Germline values: CDR1 SGHTA, CDR2 FQGTGA. CDR3 length equals 17 residues. The CDR3 sequence is CASSLTTSGSGGETQYF. CDR3 nucleotide sequence: TGTGCCAGCAGCTTAACGACTAGCGGGAGTGGTGGGGAGACCCAGTACTTC.

A few counts support this clonotype. This chain uses TRBV7-9 with TRBJ1-5, with TRBD1 matching 9 bases. V dropped 5 bases and J dropped 5; count of bases not matched to a gene: 7. CDR1 is SEHNR and CDR2 is FQNEAQ in the germline V gene (reference sequence). This CDR3 region has 15 residues. The CDR3 nucleotides read TGTGCCAGCAGCCCGGGACAGGGACAGTATCAGCCCCAGCATTTT. Protein sequence: CASSPGQGQYQPQHF.

As regards this clonotype: The junction does not match germline at one end; this may be a read error. In nucleotides, the CDR3 is TGCGCCAGCAGCAATACAGGGGCGGATGGCTACACCTTC. Its protein is CASSNTGADGYTF. The chain joins TRBV7-9 to TRBJ1-2, with TRBD1 matching over 7 bases. Germline CDR1 reads SEHNR; CDR2 reads FQNEAQ (reference sequence). There are 13 residues in the CDR3.

There are a few counts of this clonotype. The J gene is TRBJ2-5, the V gene TRBV7-8; D might be TRBD1 (5 bases). Between the trimmed V and J ends, which lost 3 bases and 9 bases, there was a span of 17 bases. The CDR3 is 14 residues long. Germline assignment: CDR1 SGHVS and CDR2 FQNEAQ. Here the CDR3 DNA reads TGTGCCAGCAGCTTTTCGGCAGGGCAAAGGGCCCAGTACTTC. This translates into CASSFSAGQRAQYF.

This clonotype was picked up many times. This chain connects TRBV2 to TRBJ2-5; D may be TRBD1 (6 bases). Germline V lookup: CDR1 SNHLY, CDR2 FYNNEI. Trimming left V 4 bases short and J 5 bases short, with 14 bases between. This CDR3 comprises 14 residues. The CDR3 loop is CASSGARGRETQYF. The DNA of the CDR3 is TGTGCCAGCAGTGGGGCCAGGGGACGGGAGACCCAGTACTTC.

This clonotype was counted at least ten times. The rearrangement joins TRBV2 to TRBJ1-5, with a weak D call TRBD1 (5 bases). The CDR3 is made up of 14 amino acids. Germline V gene data show CDR1 as SNHLY and CDR2 as FYNNEI. Trimming removed 6 bases from V and 0 bases from J, with 9 bases in between. The CDR3 reads CASRAGGSNQPQHF. The CDR3 nucleotides read TGTGCCAGCAGGGCGGGGGGTAGCAATCAGCCCCAGCATTTT. Supplemented by reference TRBV2 and TRBJ1-5, the full variable domain reads EPEVTQTPSHQVTQMGQEVILRCVPISNHLYFYWYRQILGQKVEFLVSFYNNEISEKSEIFDDQFSVERPDGSNFTLKIRSTKLEDSAMYFCASRAGGSNQPQHFGDGTRLSIL.

This clonotype has a single count. Here the CDR3 reads CASSSRDRGFASRRAYEQYF. CDR3 DNA sequence: TGTGCCAGCAGCTCCCGGGACAGGGGTTTCGCTTCTCGAAGGGCCTACGAGCAGTACTTC. The V call is TRBV7-2, the J call TRBJ2-7; the match to TRBD1 covers 10 bases. From germline, CDR1 is SGHTA and CDR2 FQGNSA. Trimming took 4 bases from V and 2 from J; bases not matched to a gene: 20. The CDR3 contains 20 residues.

This clonotype has ten or more counts. Written as DNA, the CDR3 is TGCAGTGCTAGGATTTGGGGCGAGGGGCCCCAGCATTTT. It encodes CSARIWGEGPQHF. The chain uses TRBV20-1 and TRBJ1-5, with a tentative D call TRBD1 (5 bases). V shed 3 bases and J shed 9 bases, with 15 bases lying between them. CDR1 is DFQATT and CDR2 is SNEGSKA in the germline V gene (reference sequence). The CDR3 runs to 13 residues.

This clonotype was counted ten times or more. The chain uses TRBV10-3 and TRBJ2-7; the match to TRBD1 covers 7 bases. J gave up 6 bases and V 6 bases, and 14 bases lay outside the gene matches. The CDR3 is 15 residues long. From germline, CDR1 is ENHRY and CDR2 SYGVKD. CDR3 in amino acids: CAISEPPTGTVEQYF. The CDR3 DNA is TGTGCCATCAGCGAACCTCCGACAGGGACGGTCGAGCAGTACTTC.

The rearrangement links TRBV10-2 to TRBJ1-3, with D possibly TRBD1 on 6 matching bases. The V and J ends lost 7 bases and 0 bases respectively, with 13 bases between them. The CDR3 is made up of 15 amino acids. Germline V gene data show CDR1 as WSHSY and CDR2 as SAAADI. CDR3 sequence reads: CASTGQRSSGNTIYF. CDR3 nucleotide sequence: TGCGCCAGCACTGGACAGCGGTCCTCTGGAAACACCATATATTTT.

Comment on this clonotype: A much larger clone is a single base away; this may be a read error. The V and J genes are TRBV25-1 and TRBJ1-1; D possibly corresponds to TRBD1 (6 bases). CDR1 is MGHDK and CDR2 is SYGVNS in the germline V gene. This CDR3 contains 14 residues. CDR3 loop: CASSLAGATTEALF. CDR3 DNA sequence: TGTGCCAGCAGCTTGGCGGGGGCGACGACTGAAGCTCTCTTT.

This clonotype was seen at least ten times. The chain has TRBV6-5 and TRBJ1-6; the match to TRBD1 covers 7 bases. V dropped 5 bases and J dropped 10; count of bases not matched to a gene: 5. The CDR3 covers 13 residues. CDR1 MNHEY and CDR2 SVGAGI come from the germline V gene. The CDR3 here is CASSRDSLSPLHF. CDR3 DNA sequence: TGTGCCAGCAGTCGGGACAGCTTATCACCCCTCCACTTT.

V gene TRBV28 combines with J gene TRBJ2-7; 13 bases map to TRBD2. Germline CDR1 MDHEN, CDR2 SYDVKM. This CDR3 comprises 16 residues. Trimming removed 6 bases from V and 5 bases from J; junction bases left unmatched: 10. Here the CDR3 DNA reads TGTGCCAGCAGCTCCCACGGACTAGCGGGAGATGACGAGCAGTACTTC. The encoded protein is CASSSHGLAGDDEQYF.

The rearrangement joins TRBV4-2 to TRBJ1-2, with D perhaps matching TRBD1 (6 bases). Germline assignment: CDR1 LGHNA and CDR2 YNFKEQ. V was shortened by 2 bases and J by 5 bases, with 18 bases between the two germline ends. CDR3 size: 16 residues. The CDR3 loop reads CASSQPPRQQGYGYTF. As DNA, the CDR3 is TGTGCCAGCAGCCAACCCCCTCGCCAACAGGGTTATGGCTACACCTTC.

A remark on this clonotype: One end of the junction does not line up with germline, which may come from a read error. The gene calls are TRBV15 and TRBJ2-7; D possibly corresponds to TRBD2 (5 bases). This CDR3 has 16 residues. Germline V gene data show CDR1 as LNHNV and CDR2 as YYDKDF (reference sequence). CDR3 region: CAASSPRELATYEQYF. The CDR3 coding sequence is TGTGCCGCCAGCAGCCCCCGGGAATTAGCCACCTACGAGCAGTACTTC.

As concerns this clonotype: Likely a read error: the CDR3 ends without its conserved phenylalanine or tryptophan. V gene TRBV9 combines with J gene TRBJ1-4; the D is unclear. Germline V gene lookup returns CDR1 SGDLS and CDR2 YYNGEE. Trimming stripped 3 bases from V and 5 bases from J, with 20 bases between. The CDR3 is 17 residues long. The DNA of the CDR3 is TGTGCCAGCAGCGAGGAGAGGAGCGGGCTAGGCAATGAAAAACTGTTTTTG. Translated, it gives CASSEERSGLGNEKLFL.

The V gene is TRBV7-2, the J gene TRBJ2-2, with no clear D. Germline V gene sequence: CDR1 SGHTA, CDR2 FQGNSA. This CDR3 comprises 15 residues. V lost 5 bases to trimming and J lost 4 bases, with 14 bases between them. In nucleotides, the CDR3 is TGTGCCAGCAGCCTGGATGGCCTAGGCACCGGGGAGCTGTTTTTT. This codes for CASSLDGLGTGELFF.

This clonotype was seen repeatedly, ten times or more. DNA of the CDR3: TGCAGTGCTAGAGATGGGGCGGAGATGGGGGAGACCCAGTACTTC. This sequence encodes CSARDGAEMGETQYF. J is TRBJ2-5 and V is TRBV20-1, with D tentatively TRBD1 (5 bases). This CDR3 is 15 amino acids long. V dropped 0 bases and J dropped 5 bases, with 16 bases sitting between them. Germline loops: CDR1 DFQATT, CDR2 SNEGSKA (reference sequence).

This clonotype has only a few counts. The V and J genes are TRBV15 and TRBJ2-7, with 9 bases aligning to TRBD1. This CDR3 spans 14 amino acids. Losses at the gene ends were 6 bases for V and 6 bases for J; bases not matched to a gene: 9. CDR1 LNHNV and CDR2 YYDKDF come from the germline V gene (reference sequence). The CDR3 reads CATREPGTGSEQYF. The DNA of the CDR3 is TGTGCCACCAGGGAGCCCGGGACAGGGAGCGAGCAGTACTTC.

The J gene is TRBJ2-7, the V gene TRBV9, with 9 bases fitting TRBD1. The CDR3 runs 15 residues. Unmatched junction bases numbered 6, after V lost 0 bases and J lost 5 bases. Germline values: CDR1 SGDLS, CDR2 YYNGEE. The CDR3 sequence is CASSVGGTGLDEQYF. The DNA for the CDR3 is TGTGCCAGCAGCGTAGGAGGGACAGGGTTGGACGAGCAGTACTTC. Combining the CDR3 with reference TRBV9 and TRBJ2-7 gives the whole variable domain DSGVTQTPKHLITATGQRVTLRCSPRSGDLSVYWYQQSLDQGLQFLIQYYNGEERAKGNILERFSAQQFPDLHSELNLSSLELGDSALYFCASSVGGTGLDEQYFGPGTRLTVT.

Points on this clonotype: The junction does not match germline at one end; this may be a read error. This rearrangement joins TRBV9 to TRBJ2-2, with D unresolved. The CDR3 totals 15 residues. Germline V gives CDR1 SGDLS, CDR2 YYNGEE. The CDR3 protein is CASSVVARDTGELFF. As DNA, the CDR3 is TGTGCAAGCAGCGTAGTCGCCAGAGACACCGGGGAGCTGTTTTTT.

Ten or more counts support this clonotype. A junction boundary mismatches the germline segment, possibly from a read error. The chain links TRBV5-1 to TRBJ1-1; D remains ambiguous. The CDR3 runs to 14 residues. Germline lookup yields CDR1 SGHRS and CDR2 YFSETQ. The CDR3 bases are TGTGCCAGCAGCTTAGATCCGGGGAACACTGAAGCTTTCTTT. Its translation is CASSLDPGNTEAFF.

This clonotype was found many times. V and J are TRBV4-1 and TRBJ1-4; D is undetermined. There are 15 residues in the CDR3. The germline V and J ends were trimmed by 5 bases and 0 bases, with 10 bases remaining between them. CDR1 is MGHRA and CDR2 is YSYEKL in the germline V gene. The CDR3 DNA sequence: TGCGCCAGCAGCGCACGACCGGCAACTAATGAAAAACTGTTTTTT. It codes for CASSARPATNEKLFF.

Ten or more counts support this clonotype. The genes are TRBV5-1 and TRBJ2-7; 10 bases are a match to TRBD1. This CDR3 spans 14 amino acids. The junction had 5 bases not matched to a gene; V was cut back by 4 bases and J by 4 bases. CDR1 and CDR2 from the germline V gene are SGHRS and YFSETQ. CDR3 bases: TGCGCCAGCAGCCTAGACAGGGGGCAGTACGAGCAGTACTTC. This encodes CASSLDRGQYEQYF. Based on the CDR3 plus reference TRBV5-1 and TRBJ2-7, the full variable domain is KAGVTQTPRYLIKTRGQQVTLSCSPISGHRSVSWYQQTPGQGLQFLFEYFSETQRNKGNFPGRFSGRQFSNSRSEMNVSTLELGDSALYLCASSLDRGQYEQYFGPGTRLTVT.

This chain links TRBV12-3 or TRBV12-4 with TRBJ1-5; D not resolved. The germline V and J ends were trimmed by 3 bases and 11 bases, with 17 bases remaining between them. This CDR3 is 14 amino acids long. The CDR3 coding sequence is TGTGCCAGCAGTTTCAGACGACGACAAGAGACCCAGCATTTT. Translation gives CASSFRRRQETQHF.

The J gene is TRBJ2-5, the V gene TRBV7-2; D call uncertain. Germline CDR1 is SGHTA and CDR2 is FQGNSA. Trimming removed 6 bases at V and 2 bases at J, with 13 bases between. The length of the CDR3 is 14 residues. The CDR3 DNA is TGTGCCAGCAGTGAAGGGCACAGTCAAGAGACCCAGTACTTC. This sequence encodes CASSEGHSQETQYF.

As regards this clonotype: The CDR3 does not close with the conserved phenylalanine or tryptophan, likely indicating a read error. The gene calls are TRBV12-3 or TRBV12-4 and TRBJ2-2; D not resolved. V lost 6 bases to trimming and J lost 0 bases, with 2 bases between them. The CDR3 is 12 amino acids. In DNA form, the CDR3 reads TGTGCCAGCAGGCCGAACACCGGGGAGCTGTTTCTT. Translating gives CASRPNTGELFL.

This clonotype has a count of ten or more. This sequence joins TRBV6-6 and TRBJ1-2; D gene unclear. The germline V gene encodes CDR1 MNHNY and CDR2 SVGAGI (reference sequence). The length of the CDR3 is 14 residues. With 6 bases removed from V and 4 bases from J, the gap between germline ends came to 15 bases. CDR3: CASSFTVDTYGYTF. Written as DNA, the CDR3 is TGTGCCAGCAGCTTCACGGTCGACACCTATGGCTACACCTTC.

This chain's CDR3 is CAINPQRTGDPYEQYF. DNA of the CDR3: TGTGCCATCAACCCTCAACGGACAGGTGACCCCTACGAGCAGTACTTC. The chain is built from TRBV10-3 and TRBJ2-7, with TRBD1 matching 7 bases. CDR1 is ENHRY, CDR2 SYGVKD, per germline. V shed 7 bases, J shed 2 bases, and the junction held 14 bases outside the gene matches. This CDR3 is built from 16 residues.